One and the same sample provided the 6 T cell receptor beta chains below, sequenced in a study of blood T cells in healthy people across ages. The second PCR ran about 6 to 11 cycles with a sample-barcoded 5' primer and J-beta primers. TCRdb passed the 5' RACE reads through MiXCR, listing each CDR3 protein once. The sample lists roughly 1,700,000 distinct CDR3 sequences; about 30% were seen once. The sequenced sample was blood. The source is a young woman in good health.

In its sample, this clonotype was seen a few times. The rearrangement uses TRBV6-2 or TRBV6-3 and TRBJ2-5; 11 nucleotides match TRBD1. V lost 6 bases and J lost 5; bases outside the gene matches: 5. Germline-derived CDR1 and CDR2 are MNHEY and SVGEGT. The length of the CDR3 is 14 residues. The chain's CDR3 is CASRRTGGIETQYF. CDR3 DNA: TGTGCCAGCAGGAGGACAGGGGGCATCGAGACCCAGTACTTC.

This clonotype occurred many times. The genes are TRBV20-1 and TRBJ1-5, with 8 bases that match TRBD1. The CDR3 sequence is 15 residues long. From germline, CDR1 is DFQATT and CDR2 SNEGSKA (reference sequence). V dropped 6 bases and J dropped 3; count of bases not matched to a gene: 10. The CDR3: CSANQWTGPNQPQHF. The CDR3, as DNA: TGCAGTGCCAACCAGTGGACAGGGCCCAATCAGCCCCAGCATTTT.

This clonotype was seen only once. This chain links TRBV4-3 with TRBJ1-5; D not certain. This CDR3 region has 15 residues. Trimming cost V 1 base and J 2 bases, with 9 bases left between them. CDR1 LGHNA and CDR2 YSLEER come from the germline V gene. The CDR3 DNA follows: TGCGCCAGCAGCCAAGTGGTTCACGGCAATCAGCCCCAGCATTTT. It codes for CASSQVVHGNQPQHF.

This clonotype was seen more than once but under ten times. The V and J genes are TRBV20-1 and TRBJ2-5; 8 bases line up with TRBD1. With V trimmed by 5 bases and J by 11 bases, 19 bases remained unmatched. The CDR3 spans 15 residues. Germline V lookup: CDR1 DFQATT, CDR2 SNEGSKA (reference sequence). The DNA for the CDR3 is TGCAGTGCTGGGACCGCAGGGGGCATATCTGGTGAGCAGTACTTC. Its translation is CSAGTAGGISGEQYF.

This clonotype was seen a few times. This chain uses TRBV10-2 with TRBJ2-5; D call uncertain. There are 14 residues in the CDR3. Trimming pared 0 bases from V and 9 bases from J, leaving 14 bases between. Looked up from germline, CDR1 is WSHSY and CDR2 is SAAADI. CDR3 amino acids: CASSESTPSRPQYF. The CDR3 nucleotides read TGCGCCAGCAGTGAGTCGACACCTTCTAGACCCCAGTACTTC.

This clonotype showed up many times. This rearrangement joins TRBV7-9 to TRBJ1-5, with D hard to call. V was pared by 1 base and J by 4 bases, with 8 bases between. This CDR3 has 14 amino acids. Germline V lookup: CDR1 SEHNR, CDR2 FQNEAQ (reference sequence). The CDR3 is CASSLGGLNQPQHF. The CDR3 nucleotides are TGTGCCAGCAGCTTAGGCGGACTGAATCAGCCCCAGCATTTT. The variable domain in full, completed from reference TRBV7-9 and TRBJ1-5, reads DTGVSQNPRHKITKRGQNVTFRCDPISEHNRLYWYRQTLGQGPEFLTYFQNEAQLEKSRLLSDRFSAERPKGSFSTLEIQRTEQGDSAMYLCASSLGGLNQPQHFGDGTRLSIL.